This TCR beta chain was sequenced in a study of blood T cells in healthy people across ages. As for the study in general: Per every two T cells, about one barcoded beta molecule was captured by template switching. Study-level points and caveats: Samples with more naive T cells showed higher observed beta diversity.

Alongside a J-beta primer mix, a sample-barcoded 5' primer served in a second PCR lasting about 7 to 11 cycles. Each CDR3 protein is one row after TCRdb ran MiXCR on the 5' RACE reads. The sample lists some 1,500,000 distinct CDR3 sequences; approximately 43% were seen once. The CDR3 covers 16 residues. Trimming cost V 0 bases and J 2 bases; bases outside gene matches: 2. CDR1 is LNHNV and CDR2 is YYDKDF in the germline V gene (reference sequence). Comments on this clonotype: Its antigen remains unidentified.

Each individual donor underwent a draw of approximately 9.6 milliliters of peripheral blood. PBMCs, at least 7 million per sample, were isolated. This TCR was recovered from a woman between 18 and 29 years old in good health. The sample taken for sequencing was blood. The genes are TRBV15 and TRBJ1-5, with 9 bases identical to TRBD1. CDR3 region: CATSRDWDRGNQPQHF. The DNA of the CDR3 is TGTGCCACCAGCAGAGATTGGGACAGGGGCAATCAGCCCCAGCATTTT.